This is a list of T cell receptor beta chains from one sample in a study of cytomegalovirus exposure and HLA in healthy donors. Sequenced by immunoSEQ multiplex PCR; TCRdb stores in-frame clones only, minus some. The sample contains under 250,000 clones, under 95% of which appear only once. Sequences were obtained from PBMCs. These receptors were obtained from a woman younger than 35 in good health and CMV-seronegative. CDR3s leave out the opening cysteine and the closing phenylalanine or tryptophan.

>TRBJ2-4|TRBV28
ASSFGTSGSKRSKNIQY
>TRBJ2-1|TRBV13
ASSPRLANSYNEQF
>TRBJ1-5|TRBV7-9
ASSLEFGQPQH
>TRBJ2-7|TRBV9
ASSDSGFEGEQY
>TRBJ2-1|TRBV29-1
SVGRLAGNEQF
>TRBJ1-2|TRBV2
ASWDRNYGYT
>TRBJ1-3|TRBV28
ASSLAGAYSGNTIY
>TRBJ2-1|TRBV27
ASTPGSAGGLYNEQF
>TRBJ2-7|TRBV11-2
ASSLVRGQPVYEQY
>TRBJ2-2|TRBV7-9
ASSFRTGGATGELF
>TRBJ1-3|TRBV9
ASSPGERGSGNTIY
>TRBJ2-7|TRBV19
ASSIISGAWEQY
>TRBJ1-5|TRBV2
ASKGAEASSNQPQH
>TRBJ1-1|TRBV30
AWSVSRISTEAF
>TRBJ2-6|TRBV5-1
ASSLGQLSGANVLT
>TRBJ2-7|TRBV27
ASSKRLATYEQY
>TRBJ2-3|TRBV5-1
ASSLSPGGTDTQY
>TRBJ2-7|TRBV28
ASSPGIPPHEQY
>TRBJ2-7|TRBV27
ASSLYGGAGPSYEQY
>TRBJ1-1|TRBV5-1
ASSSGLGTEAF
>TRBJ1-6|TRBV2
ASSYDRVFANSPLH
>TRBJ2-6|TRBV27
ASSLFPAGSSGANVLT
>TRBJ2-1|TRBV29-1
SGSTSGRSNEQF
>TRBJ2-4|TRBV7-2
ASSLIVRNIQY
>TRBJ2-7|TRBV5-1
ASSFPETVGGEQY
>TRBJ1-1|TRBV7-9
ASSIRMNTEAF
>TRBJ2-3|TRBV1
TSSHTFWLLAGENTQY
>TRBJ1-5|TRBV29-1
SVGEQASNQPQH
>TRBJ1-2|TRBV11-2
ASSPGTGVYHGYT
>TRBJ2-1|TRBV5-4
ASNKMGQGIKLQDNEQF
>TRBJ1-5|TRBV27
ASSFVGLATGQPQH
>TRBJ2-3|TRBV7-3
ASSRDSGRPDTQY
>TRBJ2-4|TRBV15
ATSPRVDRGHNNIQY
>TRBJ2-4|TRBV6-6
ASTWELGGNIQY
>TRBJ2-7|TRBV18
ASSPYRAAGRAAGEQY
>TRBJ1-1|TRBV4-1
ASSQPTRVNTEAF
>TRBJ2-3|TRBV27
ASSPLAGDLQRDTQY
>TRBJ1-1|TRBV6-1
ASNIRENTEAF
>TRBJ1-2|TRBV2
ASSEAGQGVYT
>TRBJ1-3|TRBV19
ASSAGIGNTIY
>TRBJ2-5|TRBV6-5
ASSYYAVQETQY